This T cell receptor beta chain was recorded in a study of T cell repertoires in cytomegalovirus infection. Study conclusions and caveats: In two of eight donors, the top clonotype was HLA-C-restricted CMV-specific.

TCRdb analysed the reads with MiXCR anew, one entry per CDR3 protein. The sample lists a few hundred thousand distinct CDR3 sequences, about 30% occurring once. There are 15 residues in the CDR3. Germline trimming cut 5 bases from V and 4 bases from J; bases unmatched to any gene: 7. CDR1 MNHEY and CDR2 SMNVEV come from the germline V gene (reference sequence). This clonotype was counted between two and nine times. The antigen remains unidentified. Sequenced input: PBMCs. The genes are TRBV27 and TRBJ2-7, with 11 nucleotides matching TRBD1. The sequence derives from a human donor in good health (CMV status not recorded). Some clones in this sample may be carry-over from other donors' samples. In DNA form, the CDR3 reads TGTGCCAGCAGTCCTGGACAGGGGGCTTCGTACGAGCAGTACGTC. As protein: CASSPGQGASYEQYV.